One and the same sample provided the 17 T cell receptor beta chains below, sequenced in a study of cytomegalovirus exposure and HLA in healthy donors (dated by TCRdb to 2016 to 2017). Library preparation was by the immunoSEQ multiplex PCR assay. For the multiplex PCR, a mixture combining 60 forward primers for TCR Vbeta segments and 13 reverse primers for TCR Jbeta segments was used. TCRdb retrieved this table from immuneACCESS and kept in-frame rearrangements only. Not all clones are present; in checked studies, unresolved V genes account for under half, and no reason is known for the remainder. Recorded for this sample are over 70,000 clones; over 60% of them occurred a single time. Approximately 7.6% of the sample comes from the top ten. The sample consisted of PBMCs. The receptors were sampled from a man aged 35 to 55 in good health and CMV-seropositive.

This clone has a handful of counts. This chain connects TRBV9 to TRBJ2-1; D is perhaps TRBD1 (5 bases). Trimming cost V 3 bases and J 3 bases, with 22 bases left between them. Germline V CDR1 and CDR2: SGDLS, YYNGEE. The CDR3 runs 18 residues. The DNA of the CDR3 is TGTGCCAGCAGCGACCCCTGCTACCCACAGGAGATCTACAATGAGCAGTTCTTC. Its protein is CASSDPCYPQEIYNEQFF.

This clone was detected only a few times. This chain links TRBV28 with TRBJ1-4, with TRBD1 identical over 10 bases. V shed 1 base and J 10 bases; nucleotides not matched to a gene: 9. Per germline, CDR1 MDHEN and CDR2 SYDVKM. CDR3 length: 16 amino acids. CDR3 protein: CASSLFSGTGEGKLFF. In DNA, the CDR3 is TGTGCCAGCAGTTTATTCTCCGGGACAGGGGAGGGAAAACTGTTTTTT.

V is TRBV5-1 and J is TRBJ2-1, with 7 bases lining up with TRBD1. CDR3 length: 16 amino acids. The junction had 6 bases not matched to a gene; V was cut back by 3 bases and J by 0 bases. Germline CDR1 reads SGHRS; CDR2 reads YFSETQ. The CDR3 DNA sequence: TGCGCCAGCAGCTATACGACAGGGAGCTCCTACAATGAGCAGTTCTTC. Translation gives CASSYTTGSSYNEQFF. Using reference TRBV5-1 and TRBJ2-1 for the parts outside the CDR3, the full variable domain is KAGVTQTPRYLIKTRGQQVTLSCSPISGHRSVSWYQQTPGQGLQFLFEYFSETQRNKGNFPGRFSGRQFSNSRSEMNVSTLELGDSALYLCASSYTTGSSYNEQFFGPGTRLTVL.

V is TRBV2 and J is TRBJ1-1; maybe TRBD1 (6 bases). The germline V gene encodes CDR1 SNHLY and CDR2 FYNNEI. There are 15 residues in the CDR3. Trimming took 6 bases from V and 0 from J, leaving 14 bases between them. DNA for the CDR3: TGTGCCAGCAGCCTCACCGGGACATTGAACACTGAAGCTTTCTTT. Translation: CASSLTGTLNTEAFF.

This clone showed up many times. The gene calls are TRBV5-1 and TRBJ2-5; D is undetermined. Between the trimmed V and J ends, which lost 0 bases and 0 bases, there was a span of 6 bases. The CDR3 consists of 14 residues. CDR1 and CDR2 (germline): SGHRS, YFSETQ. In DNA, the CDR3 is TGCGCCAGCAGCTTGGGGCCCAACCAAGAGACCCAGTACTTC. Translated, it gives CASSLGPNQETQYF.

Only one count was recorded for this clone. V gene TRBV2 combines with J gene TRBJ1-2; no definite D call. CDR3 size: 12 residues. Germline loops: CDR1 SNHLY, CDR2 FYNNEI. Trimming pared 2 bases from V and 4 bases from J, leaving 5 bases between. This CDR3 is CASSESSYGYTF. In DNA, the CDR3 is TGTGCCAGCAGTGAAAGTAGCTATGGCTACACCTTC.

This chain's CDR3 is CASSPNRVSTGELFF. The CDR3 nucleotides read TGTGCCAGCAGCCCGAACAGGGTATCCACCGGGGAGCTGTTTTTT. The chain is built from TRBV11-3 and TRBJ2-2, with D possibly being TRBD1 (6 bases). V lost 5 bases and J lost 4, with 14 bases in between. CDR1 SGHNT and CDR2 YENEEA come from the germline V gene. The CDR3 consists of 15 residues.

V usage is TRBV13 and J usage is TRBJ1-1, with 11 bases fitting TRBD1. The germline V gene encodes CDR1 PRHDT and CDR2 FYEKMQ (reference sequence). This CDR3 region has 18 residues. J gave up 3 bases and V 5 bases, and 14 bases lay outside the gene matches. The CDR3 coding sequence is TGTGCCAGCAGCCAAGGGACAGGGGGTAGGGTAGAAGACACTGAAGCTTTCTTT. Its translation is CASSQGTGGRVEDTEAFF. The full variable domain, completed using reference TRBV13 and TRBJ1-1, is AAGVIQSPRHLIKEKRETATLKCYPIPRHDTVYWYQQGPGQDPQFLISFYEKMQSDKGSIPDRFSAQQFSDYHSELNMSSLELGDSALYFCASSQGTGGRVEDTEAFFGQGTRLTVV.

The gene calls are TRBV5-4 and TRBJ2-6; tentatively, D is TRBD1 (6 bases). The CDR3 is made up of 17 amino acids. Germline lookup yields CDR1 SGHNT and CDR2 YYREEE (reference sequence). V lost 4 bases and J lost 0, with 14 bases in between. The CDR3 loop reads CASSGPDSFSGANVLTF. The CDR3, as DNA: TGTGCCAGCAGCGGTCCGGACAGCTTCTCTGGGGCCAACGTCCTGACTTTC.

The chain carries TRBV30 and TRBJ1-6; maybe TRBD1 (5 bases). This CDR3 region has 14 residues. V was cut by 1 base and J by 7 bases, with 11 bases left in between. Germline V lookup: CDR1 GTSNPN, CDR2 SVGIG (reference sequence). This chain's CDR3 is CAWSEYRPNSPLHF. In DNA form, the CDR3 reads TGTGCCTGGAGTGAGTACAGGCCAAATTCACCCCTCCACTTT.

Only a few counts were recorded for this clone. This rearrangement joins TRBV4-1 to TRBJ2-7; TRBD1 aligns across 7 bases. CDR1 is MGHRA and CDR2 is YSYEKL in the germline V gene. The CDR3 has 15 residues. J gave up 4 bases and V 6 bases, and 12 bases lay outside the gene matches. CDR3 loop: CASSPSTGTAYEQYF. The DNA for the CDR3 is TGCGCCAGCAGTCCAAGTACCGGGACAGCTTACGAGCAGTACTTC.

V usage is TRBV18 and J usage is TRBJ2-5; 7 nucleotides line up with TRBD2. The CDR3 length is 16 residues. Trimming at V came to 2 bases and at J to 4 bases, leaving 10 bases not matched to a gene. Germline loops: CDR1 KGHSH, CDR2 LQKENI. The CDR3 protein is CASSPGDIAGPETQYF. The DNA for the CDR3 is TGTGCCAGCTCACCAGGGGATATAGCGGGTCCAGAGACCCAGTACTTC.

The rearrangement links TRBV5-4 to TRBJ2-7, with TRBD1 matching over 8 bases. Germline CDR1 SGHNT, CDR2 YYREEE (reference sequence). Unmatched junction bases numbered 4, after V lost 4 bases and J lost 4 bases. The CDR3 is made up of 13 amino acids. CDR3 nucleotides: TGTGCCAGCAGCCGGGACAGGAAATACGAGCAGTACTTC. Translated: CASSRDRKYEQYF. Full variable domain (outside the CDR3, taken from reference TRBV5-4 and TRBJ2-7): ETGVTQSPTHLIKTRGQQVTLRCSSQSGHNTVSWYQQALGQGPQFIFQYYREEENGRGNFPPRFSGLQFPNYSSELNVNALELDDSALYLCASSRDRKYEQYFGPGTRLTVT.

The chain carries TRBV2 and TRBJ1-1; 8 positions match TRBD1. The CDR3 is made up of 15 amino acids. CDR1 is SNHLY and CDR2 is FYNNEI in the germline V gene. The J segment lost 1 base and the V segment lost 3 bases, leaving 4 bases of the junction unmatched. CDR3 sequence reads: CASSDQGARNTEAFF. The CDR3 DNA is TGTGCCAGCAGTGATCAGGGGGCGAGGAACACTGAAGCTTTCTTT.

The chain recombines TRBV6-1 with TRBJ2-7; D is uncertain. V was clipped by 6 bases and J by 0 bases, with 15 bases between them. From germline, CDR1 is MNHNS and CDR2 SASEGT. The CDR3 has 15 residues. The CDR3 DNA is TGTGCCAGCAGCGAAACACGTCTCAGCTCCTACGAGCAGTACTTC. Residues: CASSETRLSSYEQYF.

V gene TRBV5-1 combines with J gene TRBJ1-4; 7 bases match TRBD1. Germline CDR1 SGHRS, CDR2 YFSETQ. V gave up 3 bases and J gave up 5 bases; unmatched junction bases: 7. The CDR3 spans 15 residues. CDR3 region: CASSWRTGQNEKLFF. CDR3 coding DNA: TGCGCCAGCAGCTGGAGGACAGGCCAGAATGAAAAACTGTTTTTT.

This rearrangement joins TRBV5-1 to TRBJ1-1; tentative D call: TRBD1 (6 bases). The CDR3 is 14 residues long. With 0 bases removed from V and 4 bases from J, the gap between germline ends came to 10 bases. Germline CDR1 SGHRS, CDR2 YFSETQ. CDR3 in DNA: TGCGCCAGCAGCTTGGGTCAGGGGTTCACTGAAGCTTTCTTT. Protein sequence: CASSLGQGFTEAFF.